This TCR beta chain was profiled in a study of shared clonotypes between healthy human individuals. Sequencing was performed with immunoSEQ multiplex PCR; in TCRdb, only in-frame clones are kept and a portion is missing. Of about 2 million clones in the sample, about 94% were seen once. CD45RO-negative CD8 cells positively selected for CCR7 made up the naive population, which excluded terminally differentiated effector memory CD45RA+ cells. The donors were all Caucasian adults (living in Nashville, Tennessee). Concerning this clone itself: Its cognate antigen is unknown.

J was trimmed by 1 base and V by 0 bases; bases with no gene match: 16. Per the germline V gene, CDR1 is MNHEY and CDR2 is SMNVEV (reference sequence). The CDR3 runs 22 residues. Study results and caveats: Rarefaction gave evidence that sorted-subset sequencing remained incomplete despite large depth.

This chain joins TRBV27 and TRBJ2-3; TRBD2 matches at 13 bases. Sequencing input: naive CD8+ T cells sorted from blood. The receptor was derived from a young man in good health. CDR3 sequence: CASSLSGGVGLAGAGGTDTQYF. DNA of the CDR3: TGTGCCAGCAGTTTATCAGGTGGTGTAGGACTAGCGGGAGCGGGAGGCACAGATACGCAGTATTTT.